These 8 T cell receptor beta chains share one sample of origin, sequenced in a study of radiation and T cells in renal cell carcinoma. Regarding time point: blood 4 weeks post-SBRT, at nephrectomy. Treatment of the sample: 15 Gy SBRT to primary tumor, nephrectomy 4 weeks later. Here immunoSEQ multiplex PCR was the method, and the copy in TCRdb shows in-frame clones only, minus some. This sample has just over 95,000 clones, with approximately 80% found just once. The source was blood, collected from a patient whose treatment included radiotherapy and nephrectomy. These receptors originate from a man in his 60s with renal cell carcinoma.

The chain is built from TRBV6-6 and TRBJ1-1, with no clear D. CDR3 length equals 14 residues. Germline V gene lookup returns CDR1 MNHNY and CDR2 SVGAGI (reference sequence). The V end lost 2 bases, the J end lost 4 bases, and 11 bases lay between the germline ends. The CDR3 protein is CASSYTGESTEAFF. As DNA, the CDR3 is TGTGCCAGCAGTTACACCGGGGAGAGCACTGAAGCTTTCTTT.

The rearrangement links TRBV6-1 to TRBJ2-2, with 10 nucleotides matching TRBD1. Trimming removed 4 bases from V and 7 bases from J; junction bases left unmatched: 12. CDR3 size: 17 residues. The germline gives CDR1 MNHNS, CDR2 SASEGT. CDR3 residues: CASSGLAGQGMRGELFF. The CDR3 region has the DNA TGTGCCAGCAGTGGATTGGCGGGACAGGGGATGCGCGGGGAGCTGTTTTTT.

The V gene is TRBV27, the J gene TRBJ1-2; D is undetermined. Germline V gene data show CDR1 as MNHEY and CDR2 as SMNVEV (reference sequence). Trimming took 6 bases from V and 4 from J, leaving 15 bases between them. CDR3 length: 14 residues. The CDR3: CASRPAARAYGYTF. The DNA of the CDR3 is TGTGCCAGCAGACCCGCAGCTCGGGCCTATGGCTACACCTTC.

The chain is built from TRBV21-1 and TRBJ1-2; TRBD1 is taken as the D call from the table, unchecked against the DNA. TRBV21-1 counts as a pseudogene. The CDR3 is made up of 15 amino acids. Here the CDR3 reads CASSITTGGAHGYTF. CDR3 in DNA: TGTGCCAGCAGCATAACTACAGGGGGTGCACATGGCTACACCTTC.

The table lists this clone with a few counts. The rearrangement joins TRBV9 to TRBJ2-5; D may be TRBD1 (6 bases). Germline assignment: CDR1 SGDLS and CDR2 YYNGEE. The V end was cut by 0 bases, the J end by 5 bases, with 17 bases between. This CDR3 is 16 amino acids long. DNA for the CDR3: TGTGCCAGCAGCGTAGGAATAGGGGGAATTCGGGAGACCCAGTACTTC. It yields the protein CASSVGIGGIRETQYF.

V usage is TRBV18 and J usage is TRBJ2-7; 8 nucleotides line up with TRBD2. CDR3 length: 16 amino acids. J gave up 3 bases and V 3 bases, and 10 bases lay outside the gene matches. The germline gives CDR1 KGHSH, CDR2 LQKENI. The CDR3 is CASSPTTGGAHYEQYF. For the CDR3, the DNA is TGTGCCAGCTCACCGACCACGGGAGGGGCCCACTACGAGCAGTACTTC.

Note on this clone: A read error may produce the germline difference seen at one junction end. This sequence joins TRBV28 and TRBJ2-7; D could derive from TRBD1 or TRBD2 (5 bases each). Germline CDR1 is MDHEN and CDR2 is SYDVKM. This CDR3 comprises 10 residues. This CDR3 is CASSPGAEDF. For the CDR3, the DNA is TGTGCCAGCAGTCCCGGGGCTGAGGACTTC.

This chain uses TRBV7-6 with TRBJ2-5, with D possibly being TRBD1 (6 bases). Germline lookup yields CDR1 SGHVS and CDR2 FNYEAQ. The CDR3 sequence is 13 residues long. The germline V and J ends were trimmed by 1 base and 5 bases, with 8 bases remaining between them. CDR3 in amino acids: CASSLVGAETQYF. CDR3 bases: TGTGCCAGCAGCTTAGTGGGGGCTGAGACCCAGTACTTC.